These 7 T cell receptor beta chains were sequenced from one sample in a study of cytomegalovirus exposure and HLA in healthy donors. PCR primers comprised 60 Vbeta and 13 Jbeta primers. Produced via immunoSEQ multiplex PCR; TCRdb's table is partial and in-frame only. In the table there are 150,000 to 200,000 clones, roughly 80% of which are singletons. Sequenced input: PBMCs. The receptors here all came from a girl aged 2 to 10 in good health and CMV-seropositive.

J is TRBJ2-5 and V is TRBV9; TRBD2 matches 7 bases. V shed 4 bases, J shed 1 base, and the junction held 16 bases outside the gene matches. Germline lookup yields CDR1 SGDLS and CDR2 YYNGEE. The CDR3 has 18 amino acids. This CDR3 is CASSTPLVGTTGQETQYF. CDR3 coding DNA: TGTGCCAGCAGCACCCCCTTGGTGGGGACTACGGGCCAAGAGACCCAGTACTTC.

The gene calls are TRBV30 and TRBJ1-5; TRBD1 matches 10 bases. CDR1 GTSNPN and CDR2 SVGIG come from the germline V gene (reference sequence). V trimming: 0 bases; J trimming: 9 bases; junction bases outside the gene matches: 14. CDR3 length equals 17 residues. CDR3 DNA: TGTGCCTGGAGTGTAAGGGCGGGACAGGGGCCAGTCGGGCCCCAGCATTTT. As protein: CAWSVRAGQGPVGPQHF. The complete variable domain, with remaining parts taken from reference TRBV30 and TRBJ1-5, reads SQTIHQWPATLVQPVGSPLSLECTVEGTSNPNLYWYRQAAGRGLQLLFYSVGIGQISSEVPQNLSASRPQDRQFILSSKKLLLSDSGFYLCAWSVRAGQGPVGPQHFGDGTRLSIL.

The V and J genes are TRBV28 and TRBJ1-5, with D possibly TRBD1 on 6 matching bases. The CDR3 spans 15 residues. Looked up from germline, CDR1 is MDHEN and CDR2 is SYDVKM. The germline V and J ends were trimmed by 6 bases and 2 bases, with 14 bases remaining between them. The DNA for the CDR3 is TGTGCCAGCAGCCAAGGGGGTTCTGGCAATCAGCCCCAGCATTTT. It translates to CASSQGGSGNQPQHF.

The chain joins TRBV5-1 to TRBJ1-5; weak D call: TRBD1 (6 bases). The CDR3 totals 14 residues. Germline CDR1 reads SGHRS; CDR2 reads YFSETQ. Trimming pared 4 bases from V and 7 bases from J, leaving 15 bases between. CDR3 DNA sequence: TGCGCCAGCAGCCCCGGGGGGGCCGGACAGCCCCAGCATTTT. Encoded protein: CASSPGGAGQPQHF.

The CDR3: CAHARGRGLGETQYF. CDR3 bases: TGTGCCCATGCCCGGGGGAGGGGTTTGGGAGAGACCCAGTACTTC. The V call is TRBV15, the J call TRBJ2-5, with 7 bases lining up with TRBD2. The ends lost 11 bases at V and 4 bases at J; junction bases unmatched: 16. Germline V gene data show CDR1 as LNHNV and CDR2 as YYDKDF (reference sequence). The CDR3 has 15 residues.

This sequence joins TRBV7-9 and TRBJ1-1; D possibly corresponds to TRBD1 (5 bases). V was pared by 7 bases and J by 2 bases, with 11 bases between. The CDR3 length is 13 residues. CDR1 is SEHNR, CDR2 FQNEAQ, per germline (reference sequence). The chain's CDR3 is CASTPRGNTEAFF. The CDR3 DNA follows: TGTGCCAGCACCCCTAGGGGTAACACTGAAGCTTTCTTT.

The V gene is TRBV9, the J gene TRBJ1-3, with TRBD1 as a possible D gene (6 bases). There are 16 residues in the CDR3. V gave up 0 bases and J gave up 0 bases, with 10 bases separating them. The germline gives CDR1 SGDLS, CDR2 YYNGEE. The CDR3 DNA is TGTGCCAGCAGCGTAGATTGGGACAACTCTGGAAACACCATATATTTT. Protein: CASSVDWDNSGNTIYF. Combining the CDR3 with reference TRBV9 and TRBJ1-3 gives the whole variable domain DSGVTQTPKHLITATGQRVTLRCSPRSGDLSVYWYQQSLDQGLQFLIQYYNGEERAKGNILERFSAQQFPDLHSELNLSSLELGDSALYFCASSVDWDNSGNTIYFGEGSWLTVV.